Sequencing of this T cell receptor (beta chain) was carried out in a study of OX40 agonist ivuxolimab in advanced cancers. Patients who had autoimmune disease history or got systemic immunosuppression were left out. Generated by immunoSEQ multiplex PCR, the TCRdb table keeps only in-frame clones and is missing some. The repertoire holds roughly 62,000 clones, roughly 84% seen once, with roughly 2.3% in the top ten. The input for sequencing was CD4+ or CD8+ T cells sorted from blood, taken in a trial of the OX40 agonist ivuxolimab. This receptor was taken from an adult with an advanced solid tumor such as melanoma, head and neck, liver or kidney cancer.

CDR3 nucleotides: TGTGCCAGCAGCGTAGCTAGCGGGGGGGACGAGACCCAGTACTTC. Amino acids: CASSVASGGDETQYF. The chain combines TRBV9 with TRBJ2-5; 12 bases are shared with TRBD2. With 0 bases clipped from V and 5 bases from J, the junction kept 2 bases outside the gene matches. This CDR3 is built from 15 residues. CDR1 and CDR2 (germline): SGDLS, YYNGEE.